The clone carrying this T cell receptor (beta chain) was seen only a few times. Antigen specificity is unknown. V shed 2 bases and J 1 base; nucleotides not matched to a gene: 11. This CDR3 region has 18 residues. Germline-derived CDR1 and CDR2 are SGHVS and FQNEAQ. PCR was performed using 60 Vbeta and 13 Jbeta primers. TCRdb's copy holds only in-frame clones and misses some; the assay was immunoSEQ multiplex PCR. The sample contains roughly 150,000 clones, about 74% of which appear only once. This entry comes from a study of cytomegalovirus exposure and HLA in healthy donors. Study observations and caveats: Later analysis associated a missense DCLRE1C variant with TCR beta V- and J-gene trimming.

This receptor was taken from a woman in her 40s in good health and CMV-seronegative. This chain connects TRBV7-8 to TRBJ2-7; 10 positions agree with TRBD1. The sequenced sample consisted of PBMCs. The CDR3 region has the DNA TGTGCCAGCAGCTTATATTTAATGGTGGGACAGGGGTCCTACGAGCAGTACTTC. Its protein product is CASSLYLMVGQGSYEQYF.